This entry lists 10 T cell receptor beta chains sequenced from one sample in a study of blood T cells in healthy people across ages (dated by TCRdb to the mid-2010s). The protocol used for the library was 5' RACE. Instrument on record: Illumina HiSeq 2500. A second PCR of roughly 6 to 12 cycles was run with a J-beta primer mix and a sample-barcoded 5' primer. TCRdb handled the public reads itself, with Q25 trimming in fastp and clone calling in MiXCR, and kept productive beta chains. Entries are consolidated by CDR3 protein sequence, retaining the most common genes and DNA. The sample contains 1.2 million to 1.5 million distinct CDR3 sequences, around 55% of them found a single time. The top ten clonotypes cover over 5.5% of the sample. The sequenced material came from blood. The receptors shown here come from a man aged 18 to 29 in good health.

The chain is built from TRBV7-2 and TRBJ2-1; maybe TRBD2 (5 bases). CDR1 is SGHTA, CDR2 FQGNSA, per germline. This CDR3 comprises 12 residues. V lost 5 bases to trimming and J lost 9 bases, with 11 bases between them. CDR3 protein: CASSQAVSEQFF. For the CDR3, the DNA is TGTGCCAGCAGCCAAGCGGTGAGTGAGCAGTTCTTC.

This clonotype was observed a handful of times. The V and J genes are TRBV20-1 and TRBJ2-7; D remains unclear. The V end lost 0 bases, the J end lost 0 bases, and 9 bases lay between the germline ends. The V gene's germline CDR1 is DFQATT and CDR2 SNEGSKA (reference sequence). CDR3 size: 14 residues. The CDR3 DNA reads TGCAGTGCTAGAGACGACACGATCTCCTACGAGCAGTACTTC. Translating it yields CSARDDTISYEQYF.

This clonotype was picked up a small number of times. V is TRBV12-3 or TRBV12-4 and J is TRBJ2-1; TRBD2 might be the D (6 bases). The CDR3 contains 18 residues. The V end lost 6 bases, the J end lost 0 bases, and 21 bases lay between the germline ends. The CDR3: CASSPPGKTGDSYNEQFF. As DNA, the CDR3 is TGTGCCAGCAGCCCACCCGGGAAGACGGGGGACTCCTACAATGAGCAGTTCTTC.

This clonotype was detected only once. The chain employs TRBV20-1 and TRBJ1-3, with D tentatively TRBD1 (6 bases). V was shortened by 6 bases and J by 3 bases, with 15 bases between the two germline ends. Germline V gene lookup returns CDR1 DFQATT and CDR2 SNEGSKA (reference sequence). This CDR3 region has 14 residues. In DNA, the CDR3 is TGCAGTGCCCAGGTCGGGGGCGTTGGAAACACCATATATTTT. It encodes CSAQVGGVGNTIYF.

CDR3 loop: CAIKRDLAAVDTQYF. The CDR3, as DNA: TGTGCCATCAAACGGGACTTGGCGGCTGTGGATACGCAGTATTTT. V is TRBV10-3 and J is TRBJ2-3; D perhaps matches TRBD2 (6 bases). This CDR3 comprises 15 residues. The V and J ends lost 7 bases and 6 bases respectively, with 20 bases between them. Germline values: CDR1 ENHRY, CDR2 SYGVKD.

The chain employs TRBV7-2 and TRBJ2-1, with 9 bases that match TRBD2. The tail of the sequence fits TRBJ2-7 better, so the J call may be wrong. In germline, CDR1 is SGHTA, CDR2 FQGNSA. This CDR3 is built from 13 residues. The CDR3 spells CASKMGLASEQYF. The CDR3 nucleotides read TGTGCCAGCAAGATGGGACTAGCCAGCGAGCAGTACTTC.

A few counts support this clonotype. The chain couples TRBV29-1 to TRBJ2-4; 7 bases match TRBD1. Germline CDR1 is SQVTM and CDR2 is ANQGSEA. The ends lost 6 bases at V and 1 base at J; junction bases unmatched: 3. CDR3 length equals 13 residues. CDR3 in DNA: TGCAGCGTCGAGACAGGGGCCAAAAACATTCAGTACTTC. It codes for CSVETGAKNIQYF.

The chain carries TRBV11-2 and TRBJ2-1, with a tentative D call TRBD2 (5 bases). CDR1 and CDR2 from the germline V gene are SGHAT and FQNNGV. Trimming cost V 1 base and J 3 bases, with 7 bases left between them. The CDR3 loop spans 14 amino acids. The CDR3 bases are TGTGCCAGCAGCTTAGCTGCGGGCTACAATGAGCAGTTCTTC. Translating gives CASSLAAGYNEQFF. Full variable domain (missing parts from reference TRBV11-2 and TRBJ2-1): EAGVAQSPRYKIIEKRQSVAFWCNPISGHATLYWYQQILGQGPKLLIQFQNNGVVDDSQLPKDRFSAERLKGVDSTLKIQPAKLEDSAVYLCASSLAAGYNEQFFGPGTRLTVL.

This rearrangement joins TRBV4-1 to TRBJ2-7; 8 positions match TRBD1. Germline trimming cut 0 bases from V and 6 bases from J; bases unmatched to any gene: 19. CDR3 length: 19 amino acids. Germline-derived CDR1 and CDR2 are MGHRA and YSYEKL. CDR3 region: CASSQDPGGYQRGLGEQYF. Written as DNA, the CDR3 is TGCGCCAGCAGCCAAGACCCAGGGGGCTACCAACGTGGGCTAGGCGAGCAGTACTTC.

This chain joins TRBV7-9 and TRBJ2-3; no clear D gene. The germline V gene encodes CDR1 SEHNR and CDR2 FQNEAQ (reference sequence). V lost 4 bases and J 1 base, leaving 12 bases between the germline ends. The CDR3 loop spans 15 amino acids. DNA of the CDR3: TGTGCCAGCAGCTCAACAGTAATGGGCACAGATACGCAGTATTTT. Protein: CASSSTVMGTDTQYF.